This T cell receptor (beta chain) came from a study of blood T cell repertoires in COVID-19. Study summary: The study drew acute and convalescent COVID-19 samples from the United States, Italy and Spain.

Only in-frame clones appear in the TCRdb table, and some are missing; sequencing was by immunoSEQ multiplex PCR. The data hold about 270,000 clones, with 70% to 90% observed a single time. CDR3 length: 15 amino acids. Germline V gene sequence: CDR1 SGHTA, CDR2 FQGNSA. The junction had 11 bases not matched to a gene; V was cut back by 5 bases and J by 9 bases. Material for sequencing was PBMCs or T cells enriched from blood (not recorded which). The chain employs TRBV7-2 and TRBJ2-1, with TRBD1 identical over 9 bases. This receptor was taken from a woman younger than 45 with acute COVID-19. The CDR3 loop reads CASSTTGTGYGEQFF. As DNA, the CDR3 is TGTGCCAGCAGCACGACCGGGACAGGGTACGGTGAGCAGTTCTTC.